These 4 T cell receptor beta chains were all obtained from the same sample, sequenced in a study of blood T cell repertoires in COVID-19. Some clones are missing from TCRdb's copy, which holds only in-frame ones; the method was immunoSEQ multiplex PCR. The table shows about 280,000 clones, with roughly 90% occurring only once. Sequenced input: peripheral blood. These receptors all come from a woman aged 45 to 65 who had recovered from COVID-19.

The CDR3 DNA follows: TGTGCCAGCAGCTTATGGCCCGATGGGACAGGTGAAGCTTTCTTT. It translates to CASSLWPDGTGEAFF. V and J are TRBV7-3 and TRBJ1-1; TRBD1 matches 8 bases. The CDR3 is made up of 15 amino acids. Germline lookup yields CDR1 SGHTA and CDR2 FQGTGA. Trimming took 2 bases from V and 7 from J; bases not matched to a gene: 9.

The V call is TRBV6-5, the J call TRBJ2-7, with 8 nucleotides matching TRBD1. J lost 2 bases, V lost 2 bases, and 2 bases had no gene match. The germline V gene encodes CDR1 MNHEY and CDR2 SVGAGI. The CDR3 is 14 amino acids. The CDR3 nucleotides read TGTGCCAGCAGTTACGGCAGGGGGCCCTACGAGCAGTACTTC. Its translation is CASSYGRGPYEQYF.

V and J are TRBV5-6 and TRBJ2-1; D is perhaps TRBD1 (5 bases). Trimming took off 2 bases at V and 7 bases at J, with 7 bases between the two ends. CDR1 is SGHDT, CDR2 YYEEEE, per germline. This CDR3 has 12 residues. The CDR3 protein is CASSFAGNEQFF. Written as DNA, the CDR3 is TGTGCCAGCAGCTTTGCAGGGAATGAGCAGTTCTTC.

The chain is built from TRBV27 and TRBJ1-5; 11 bases fit TRBD1. The V segment lost 5 bases and the J segment 1 base; nucleotides outside the gene matches: 7. Germline V gene data show CDR1 as MNHEY and CDR2 as SMNVEV (reference sequence). This CDR3 has 17 amino acids. The CDR3 sequence: CASSPDRGLGSNQPQHF. The DNA for the CDR3 is TGTGCCAGCAGTCCGGACAGGGGGCTTGGGAGCAATCAGCCCCAGCATTTT.